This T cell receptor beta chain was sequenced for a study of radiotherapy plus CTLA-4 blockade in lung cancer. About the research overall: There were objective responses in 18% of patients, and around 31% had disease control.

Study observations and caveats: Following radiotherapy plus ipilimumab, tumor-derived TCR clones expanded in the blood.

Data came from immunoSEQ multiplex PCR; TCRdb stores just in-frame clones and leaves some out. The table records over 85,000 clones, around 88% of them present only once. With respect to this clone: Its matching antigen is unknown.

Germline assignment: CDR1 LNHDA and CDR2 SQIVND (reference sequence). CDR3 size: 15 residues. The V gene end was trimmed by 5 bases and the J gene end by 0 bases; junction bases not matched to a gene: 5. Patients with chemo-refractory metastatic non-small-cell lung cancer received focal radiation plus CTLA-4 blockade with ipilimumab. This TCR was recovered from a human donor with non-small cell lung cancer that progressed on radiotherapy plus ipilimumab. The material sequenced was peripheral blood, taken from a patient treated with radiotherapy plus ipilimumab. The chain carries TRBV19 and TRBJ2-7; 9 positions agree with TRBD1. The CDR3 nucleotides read TGTGCCAGTAGTCCCGGGACAGGGAGCTCCTACGAGCAGTACTTC. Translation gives CASSPGTGSSYEQYF.